This TCR beta chain was found in a study of blood T cell repertoires in COVID-19. V gave up 0 bases and J gave up 5 bases, with 13 bases separating them. The CDR3 is 15 amino acids. The germline gives CDR1 GTSNPN, CDR2 SVGIG (reference sequence). TCRdb's table, derived via immunoSEQ multiplex PCR, lists solely in-frame clones and lacks some. Seen here are around 69,000 clones, roughly 82% observed once, and the top ten hold 1.8%. The source material was peripheral blood. This receptor was taken from an older woman with acute or convalescent COVID-19. This rearrangement joins TRBV30 to TRBJ2-2; TRBD1 is a possible D gene (6 bases). The chain's CDR3 is CAWSVQGPGTGELFF. The CDR3 coding sequence is TGTGCCTGGAGTGTACAGGGCCCGGGGACCGGGGAGCTGTTTTTT.